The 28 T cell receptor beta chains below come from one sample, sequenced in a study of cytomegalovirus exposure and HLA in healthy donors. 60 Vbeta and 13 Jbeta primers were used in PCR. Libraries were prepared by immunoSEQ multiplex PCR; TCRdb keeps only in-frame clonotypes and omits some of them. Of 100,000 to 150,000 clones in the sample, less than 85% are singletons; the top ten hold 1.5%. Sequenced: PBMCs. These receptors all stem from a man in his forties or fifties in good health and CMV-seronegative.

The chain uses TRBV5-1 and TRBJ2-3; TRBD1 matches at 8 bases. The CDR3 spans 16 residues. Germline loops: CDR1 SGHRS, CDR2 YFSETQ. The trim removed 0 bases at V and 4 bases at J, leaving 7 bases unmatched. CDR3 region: CASSLGGQVRADTQYF. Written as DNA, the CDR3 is TGCGCCAGCAGCTTGGGGGGACAGGTTCGTGCAGATACGCAGTATTTT. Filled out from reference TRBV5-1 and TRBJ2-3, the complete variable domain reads KAGVTQTPRYLIKTRGQQVTLSCSPISGHRSVSWYQQTPGQGLQFLFEYFSETQRNKGNFPGRFSGRQFSNSRSEMNVSTLELGDSALYLCASSLGGQVRADTQYFGPGTRLTVL.

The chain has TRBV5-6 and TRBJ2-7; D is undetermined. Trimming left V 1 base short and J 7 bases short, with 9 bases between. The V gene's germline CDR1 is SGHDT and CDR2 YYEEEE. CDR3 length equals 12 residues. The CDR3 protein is CASSLPPSEQYF. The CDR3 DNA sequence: TGTGCCAGCAGCTTGCCCCCGTCGGAGCAGTACTTC.

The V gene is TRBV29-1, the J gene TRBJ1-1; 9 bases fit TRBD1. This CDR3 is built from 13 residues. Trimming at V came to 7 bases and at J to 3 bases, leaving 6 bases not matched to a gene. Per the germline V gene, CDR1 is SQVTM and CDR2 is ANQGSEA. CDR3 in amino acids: CSGRTGDYTEAFF. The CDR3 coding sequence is TGCAGCGGCCGGACAGGGGATTACACTGAAGCTTTCTTT.

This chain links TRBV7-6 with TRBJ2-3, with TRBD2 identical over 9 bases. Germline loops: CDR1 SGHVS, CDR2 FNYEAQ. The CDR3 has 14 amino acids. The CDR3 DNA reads TGTGCTGTGCGGCGGGGGGGCGGAAGTGATACGCAGTATTTT. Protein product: CAVRRGGGSDTQYF.

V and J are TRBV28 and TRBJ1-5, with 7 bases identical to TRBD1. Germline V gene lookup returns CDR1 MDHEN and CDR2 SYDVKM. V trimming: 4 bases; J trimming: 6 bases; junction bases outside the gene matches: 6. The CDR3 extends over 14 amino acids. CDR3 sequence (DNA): TGTGCCAGCAGTTCAGGACAGGATCCTCAGCCCCAGCATTTT. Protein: CASSSGQDPQPQHF.

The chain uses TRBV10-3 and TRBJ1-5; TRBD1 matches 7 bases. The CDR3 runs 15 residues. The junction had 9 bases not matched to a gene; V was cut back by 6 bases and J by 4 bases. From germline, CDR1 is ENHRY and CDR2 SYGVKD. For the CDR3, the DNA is TGTGCCATCAGCGAGAATACGGGACAGAATCAGCCCCAGCATTTT. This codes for CAISENTGQNQPQHF.

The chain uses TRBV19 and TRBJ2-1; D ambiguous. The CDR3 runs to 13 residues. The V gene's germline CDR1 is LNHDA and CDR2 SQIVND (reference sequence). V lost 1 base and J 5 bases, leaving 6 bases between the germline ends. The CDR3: CASSIAANNEQFF. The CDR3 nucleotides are TGTGCCAGTAGTATAGCAGCGAACAATGAGCAGTTCTTC.

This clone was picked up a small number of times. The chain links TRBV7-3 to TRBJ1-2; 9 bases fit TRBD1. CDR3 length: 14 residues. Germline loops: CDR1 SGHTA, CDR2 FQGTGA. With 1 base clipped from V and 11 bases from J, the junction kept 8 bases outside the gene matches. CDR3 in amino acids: CASSLRILQGAYTF. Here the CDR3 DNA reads TGTGCCAGCAGCTTAAGGATCCTACAGGGGGCGTACACCTTC.

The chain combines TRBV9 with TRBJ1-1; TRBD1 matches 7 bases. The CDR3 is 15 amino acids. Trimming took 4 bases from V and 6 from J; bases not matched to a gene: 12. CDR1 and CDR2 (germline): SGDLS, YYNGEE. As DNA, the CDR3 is TGTGCCAGCAGCCCCCGAACAGGGGCGACTGCTGAAGCTTTCTTT. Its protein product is CASSPRTGATAEAFF.

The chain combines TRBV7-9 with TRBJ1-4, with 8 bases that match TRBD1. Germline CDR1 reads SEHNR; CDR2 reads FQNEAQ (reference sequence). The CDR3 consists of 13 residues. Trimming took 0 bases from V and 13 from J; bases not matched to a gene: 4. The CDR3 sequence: CASSLAGQAGLFF. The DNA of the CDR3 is TGTGCCAGCAGCTTAGCGGGACAGGCTGGACTGTTTTTT.

The CDR3: CASSVRGGGSSGNTIYF. Written as DNA, the CDR3 is TGTGCCAGCAGCGTGAGGGGAGGGGGGAGCTCTGGAAACACCATATATTTT. V usage is TRBV11-2 and J usage is TRBJ1-3; possible D gene TRBD1, 6 bases. V lost 5 bases, J lost 0 bases, and 17 bases lay in between. The CDR3 loop spans 17 amino acids. Germline values: CDR1 SGHAT, CDR2 FQNNGV. The full variable domain, with the rest looked up from reference TRBV11-2 and TRBJ1-3, is EAGVAQSPRYKIIEKRQSVAFWCNPISGHATLYWYQQILGQGPKLLIQFQNNGVVDDSQLPKDRFSAERLKGVDSTLKIQPAKLEDSAVYLCASSVRGGGSSGNTIYFGEGSWLTVV.

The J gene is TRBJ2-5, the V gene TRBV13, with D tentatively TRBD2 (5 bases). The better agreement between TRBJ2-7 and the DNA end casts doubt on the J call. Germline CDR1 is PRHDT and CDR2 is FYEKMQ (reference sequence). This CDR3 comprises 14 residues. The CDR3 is CASSNREEGYEQYF. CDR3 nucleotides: TGTGCCAGCAGCAACCGGGAAGAAGGCTACGAGCAGTACTTC.

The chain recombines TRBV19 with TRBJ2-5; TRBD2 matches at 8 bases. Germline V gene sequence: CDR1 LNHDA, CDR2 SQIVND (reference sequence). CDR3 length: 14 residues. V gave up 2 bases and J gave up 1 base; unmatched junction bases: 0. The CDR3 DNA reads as TGTGCCAGTAGTATAACTAGCGGCCAAGAGACCCAGTACTTC. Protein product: CASSITSGQETQYF.

Here the CDR3 DNA reads TGTGCCACCAGCAGACAGGGGGAGAGTCAGCCCCAGCATTTT. Amino acids: CATSRQGESQPQHF. The gene calls are TRBV15 and TRBJ1-5; 7 bases agree with TRBD1. CDR1 and CDR2 (germline): LNHNV, YYDKDF (reference sequence). V shed 2 bases, J shed 6 bases, and the junction held 4 bases outside the gene matches. The CDR3 covers 14 residues.

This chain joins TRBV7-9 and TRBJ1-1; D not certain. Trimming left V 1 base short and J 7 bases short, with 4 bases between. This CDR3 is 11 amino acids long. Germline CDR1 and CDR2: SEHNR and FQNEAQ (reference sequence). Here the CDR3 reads CASSLDSEAFF. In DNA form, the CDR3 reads TGTGCCAGCAGCTTAGACAGTGAAGCTTTCTTT.

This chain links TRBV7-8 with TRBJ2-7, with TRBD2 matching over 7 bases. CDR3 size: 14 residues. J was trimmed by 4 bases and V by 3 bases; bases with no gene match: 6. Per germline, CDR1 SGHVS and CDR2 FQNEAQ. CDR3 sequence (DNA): TGTGCCAGCAGCTTGGGTGGGGGGGTTTACGAGCAGTACTTC. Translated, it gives CASSLGGGVYEQYF.

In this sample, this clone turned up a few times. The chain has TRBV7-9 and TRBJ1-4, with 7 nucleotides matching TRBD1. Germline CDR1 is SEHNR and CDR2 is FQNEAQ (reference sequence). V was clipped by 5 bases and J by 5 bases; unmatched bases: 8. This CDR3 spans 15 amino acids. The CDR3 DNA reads TGTGCCAGCAGCCAGACTCAGGGGGGAAATGAAAAACTGTTTTTT. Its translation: CASSQTQGGNEKLFF.

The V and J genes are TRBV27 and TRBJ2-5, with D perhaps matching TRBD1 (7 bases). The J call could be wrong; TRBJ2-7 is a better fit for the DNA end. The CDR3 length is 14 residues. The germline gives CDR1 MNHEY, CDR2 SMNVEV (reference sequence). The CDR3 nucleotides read TGTGCCAGCAGTCCCAGGGGGACTCTCTACGAGCAGTACTTC. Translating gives CASSPRGTLYEQYF.

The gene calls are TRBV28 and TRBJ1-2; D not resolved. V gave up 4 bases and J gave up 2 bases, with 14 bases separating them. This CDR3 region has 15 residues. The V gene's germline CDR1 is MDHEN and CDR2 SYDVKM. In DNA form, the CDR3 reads TGTGCCAGCAGTTCCTTGCACGGCGGCAACTATGGCTACACCTTC. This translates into CASSSLHGGNYGYTF.

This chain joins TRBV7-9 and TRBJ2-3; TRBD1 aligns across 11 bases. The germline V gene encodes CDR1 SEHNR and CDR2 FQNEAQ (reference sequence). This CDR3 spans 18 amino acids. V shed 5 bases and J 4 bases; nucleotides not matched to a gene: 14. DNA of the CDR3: TGTGCCAGCAGCCCCCCGGACAGGGGGCAAGTTTGGGCAGATACGCAGTATTTT. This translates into CASSPPDRGQVWADTQYF.

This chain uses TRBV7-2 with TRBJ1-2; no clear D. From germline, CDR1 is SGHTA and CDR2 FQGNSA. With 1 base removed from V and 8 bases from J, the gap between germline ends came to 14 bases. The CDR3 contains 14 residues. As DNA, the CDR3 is TGTGCCAGCAGCTTAGGGTGGGCGTCTCGGGGCTACACCTTC. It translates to CASSLGWASRGYTF.

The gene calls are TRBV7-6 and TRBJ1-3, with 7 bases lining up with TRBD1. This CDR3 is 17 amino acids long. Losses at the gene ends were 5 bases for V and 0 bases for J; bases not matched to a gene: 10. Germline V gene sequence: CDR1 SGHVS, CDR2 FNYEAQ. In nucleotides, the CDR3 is TGTGCCAGCAGCCCTGGGACAGCGAGCAACTCTGGAAACACCATATATTTT. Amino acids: CASSPGTASNSGNTIYF.

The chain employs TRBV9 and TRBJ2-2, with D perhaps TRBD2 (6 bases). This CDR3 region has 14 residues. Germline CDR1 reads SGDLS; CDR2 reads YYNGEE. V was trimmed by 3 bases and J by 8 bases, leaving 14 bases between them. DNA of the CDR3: TGTGCCAGCAGCGCTTCTAGCGCGCGGGGGGAGCTGTTTTTT. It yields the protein CASSASSARGELFF.

The CDR3 is CSVEGLNEAFF. CDR3 nucleotide sequence: TGCAGCGTTGAAGGACTTAATGAAGCTTTCTTT. V and J are TRBV29-1 and TRBJ1-1; the D is unclear. CDR1 is SQVTM, CDR2 ANQGSEA, per germline. Trimming removed 1 base from V and 7 bases from J, with 7 bases in between. This CDR3 spans 11 amino acids.

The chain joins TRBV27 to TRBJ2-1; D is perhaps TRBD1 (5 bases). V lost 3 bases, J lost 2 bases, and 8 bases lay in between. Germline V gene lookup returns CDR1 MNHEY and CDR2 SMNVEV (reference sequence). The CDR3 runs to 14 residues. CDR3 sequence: CASSLLGAYNEQFF. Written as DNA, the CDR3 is TGTGCCAGCAGTTTGTTAGGGGCCTACAATGAGCAGTTCTTC.

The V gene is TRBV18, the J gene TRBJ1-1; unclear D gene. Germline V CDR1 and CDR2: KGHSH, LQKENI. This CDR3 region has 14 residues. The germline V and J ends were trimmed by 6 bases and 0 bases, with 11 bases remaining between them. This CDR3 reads CASSSTQMNTEAFF. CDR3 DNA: TGTGCCAGCTCCTCAACTCAAATGAACACTGAAGCTTTCTTT.

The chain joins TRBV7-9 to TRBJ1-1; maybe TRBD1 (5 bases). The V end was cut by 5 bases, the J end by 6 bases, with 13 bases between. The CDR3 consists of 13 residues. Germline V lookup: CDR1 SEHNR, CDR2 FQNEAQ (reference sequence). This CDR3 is CASSPTGAPEAFF. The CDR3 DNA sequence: TGTGCCAGCAGCCCAACAGGTGCCCCTGAAGCTTTCTTT.

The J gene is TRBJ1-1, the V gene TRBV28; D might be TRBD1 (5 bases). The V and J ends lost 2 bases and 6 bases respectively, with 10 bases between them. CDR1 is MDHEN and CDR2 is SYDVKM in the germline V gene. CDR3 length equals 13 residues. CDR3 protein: CASSLPGQAEAFF. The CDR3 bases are TGTGCCAGCAGTTTACCAGGACAAGCTGAAGCTTTCTTT.